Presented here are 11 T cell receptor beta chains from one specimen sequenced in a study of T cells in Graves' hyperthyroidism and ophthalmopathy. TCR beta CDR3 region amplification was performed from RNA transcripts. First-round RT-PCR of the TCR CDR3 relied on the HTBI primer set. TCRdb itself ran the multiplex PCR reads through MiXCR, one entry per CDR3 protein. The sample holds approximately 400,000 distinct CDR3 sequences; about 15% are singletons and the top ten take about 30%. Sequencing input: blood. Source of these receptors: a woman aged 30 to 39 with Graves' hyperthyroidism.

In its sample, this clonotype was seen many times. CDR3 DNA sequence: TGTGCCACAAGCGGGAGCTCCTACAATGAGCAGTTCTTC. Encoded protein: CATSGSSYNEQFF. The rearrangement joins TRBV24-1 to TRBJ2-1; 8 nucleotides align to TRBD2. This CDR3 spans 13 amino acids. The germline V gene encodes CDR1 KGHDR and CDR2 SFDVKD. The trim removed 10 bases at V and 0 bases at J, leaving 1 base unmatched.

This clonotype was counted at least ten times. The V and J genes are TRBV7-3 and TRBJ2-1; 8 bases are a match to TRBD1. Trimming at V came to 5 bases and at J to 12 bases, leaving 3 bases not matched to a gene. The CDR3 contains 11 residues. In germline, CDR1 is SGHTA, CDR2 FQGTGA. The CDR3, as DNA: TGTGCCAGCAGCGACGACAGGGGGCAGTTCTTC. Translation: CASSDDRGQFF.

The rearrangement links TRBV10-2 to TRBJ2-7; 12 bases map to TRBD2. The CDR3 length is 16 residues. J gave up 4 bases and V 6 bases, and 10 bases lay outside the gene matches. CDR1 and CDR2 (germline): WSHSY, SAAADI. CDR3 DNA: TGCGCCAGCAGGAGATGGACTAGCGGGAATAGGTACGAGCAGTACTTC. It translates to CASRRWTSGNRYEQYF.

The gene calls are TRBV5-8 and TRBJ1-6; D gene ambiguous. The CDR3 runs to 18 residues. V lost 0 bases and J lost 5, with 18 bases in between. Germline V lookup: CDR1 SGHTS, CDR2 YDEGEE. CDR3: CASSLVVGQIRNNSPLHF. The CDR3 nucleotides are TGTGCCAGCAGCTTGGTGGTCGGGCAGATTCGCAATAATTCACCCCTCCACTTT.

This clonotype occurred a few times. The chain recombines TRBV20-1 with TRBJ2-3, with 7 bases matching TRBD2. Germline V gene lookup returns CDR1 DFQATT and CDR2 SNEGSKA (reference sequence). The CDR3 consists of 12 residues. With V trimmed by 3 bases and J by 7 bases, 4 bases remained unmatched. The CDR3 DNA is TGCAGTGCTAGGGGCGGGAGTCATACGCAGTATTTT. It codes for CSARGGSHTQYF.

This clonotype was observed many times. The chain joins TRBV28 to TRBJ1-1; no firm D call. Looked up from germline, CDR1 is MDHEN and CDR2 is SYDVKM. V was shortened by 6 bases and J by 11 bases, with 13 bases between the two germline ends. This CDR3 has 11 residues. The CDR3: CASRAARGAFF. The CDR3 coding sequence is TGTGCCAGCAGGGCGGCCCGTGGGGCTTTCTTT.

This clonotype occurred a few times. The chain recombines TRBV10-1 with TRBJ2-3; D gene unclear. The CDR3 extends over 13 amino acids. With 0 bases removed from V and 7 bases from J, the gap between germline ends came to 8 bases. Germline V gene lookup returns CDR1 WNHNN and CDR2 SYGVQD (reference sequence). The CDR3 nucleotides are TGCGCCAGCAGTGAGTCGGCAGTAAATACGCAGTATTTT. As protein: CASSESAVNTQYF.

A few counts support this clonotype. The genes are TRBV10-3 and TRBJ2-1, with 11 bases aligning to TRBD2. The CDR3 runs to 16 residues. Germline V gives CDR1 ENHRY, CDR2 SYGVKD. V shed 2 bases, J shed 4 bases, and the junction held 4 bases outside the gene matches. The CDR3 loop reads CAISEPWTSGYNEQFF. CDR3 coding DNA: TGTGCCATCAGTGAGCCCTGGACTAGCGGGTACAATGAGCAGTTCTTC.

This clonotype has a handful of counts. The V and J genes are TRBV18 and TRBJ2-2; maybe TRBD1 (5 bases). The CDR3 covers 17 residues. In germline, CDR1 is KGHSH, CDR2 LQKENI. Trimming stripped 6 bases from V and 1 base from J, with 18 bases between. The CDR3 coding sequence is TGTGCCAGCTCTCCTACGACGTTTAGGGGGAACACCGGGGAGCTGTTTTTT. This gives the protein CASSPTTFRGNTGELFF.

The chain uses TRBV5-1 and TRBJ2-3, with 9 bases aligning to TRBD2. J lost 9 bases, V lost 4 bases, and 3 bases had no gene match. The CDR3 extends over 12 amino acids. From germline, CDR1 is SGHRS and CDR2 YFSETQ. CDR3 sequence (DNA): TGCGCCAGCAGCGAAACTAGCGGGACGCAGTATTTT. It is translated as CASSETSGTQYF.

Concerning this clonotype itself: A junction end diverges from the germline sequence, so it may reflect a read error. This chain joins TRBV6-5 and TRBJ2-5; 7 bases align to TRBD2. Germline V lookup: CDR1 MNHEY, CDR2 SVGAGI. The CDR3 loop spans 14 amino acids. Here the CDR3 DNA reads TGTGCCACCAGTTACGCGGGAGTCCTAGAGACCCAGTACTTC. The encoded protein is CATSYAGVLETQYF.